This T cell receptor (beta chain) was recovered during a study of blood T cell repertoires in COVID-19 (dated by TCRdb to 2019 to 2021). Some background on the complete study: The collaborator samples originated in the United States, Italy and Spain and spanned the acute and convalescent phases of COVID-19. The material from the prospective study consisted of cDNA or gDNA derived from T cells, B-cell-depleted T cells, or PBMCs. Subjects who had been exposed to COVID-19, were actively infected with it, or had recovered from it provided the deeply sampled blood TCRbeta repertoires that made up the dataset. The repertoires were released in a freely available public database intended as a resource for research on the immune response to SARS-CoV-2. The samples were drawn from the first 160 participants of the ongoing ImmuneRACE study and from roughly 1,300 subjects provided by 6 global collaborators. The sample metadata nearly always contained a de-identified subject ID, COVID-19 status, age in years and sex. Where available, HLA class I and class II types were obtained from metadata supplied by the sample provider rather than from assay-based typing. The full study reports these points: Clinical and demographic metadata were provided uncurated, with the amount varying by source and participant.

V loses 7 bases, J loses 7 bases, and the germline ends lie 13 bases apart. CDR1 and CDR2 are read off the germline V gene as SNHLY and FYNNEI. From the cysteine through the phenylalanine, the CDR3 covers 12 amino acids. The only DNA kept is the CDR3, 36 bases in frame from the first base. About this clone itself: Its antigen has not been determined. No per-base quality is available; no much larger clone lies one base away.

In the prospective study, participants were about 18 to 89 years old, resided in fewer than 25 geographic areas of the United States, and were enrolled through a virtual design. In the prospective study, cohorts were assigned on the basis of participant-reported clinical history obtained from a screening survey and a study questionnaire. ImmuneRACE Cohort 3 recovered participants were defined by two consecutive negative NP/OP PCR tests, healthcare professional clearance, or symptom resolution. Each participant in the prospective study had whole blood, serum and a nasopharyngeal or oropharyngeal swab collected by mobile phlebotomists. Prospective study participants could optionally give additional blood draws and questionnaires over an approximately two-month period. Before DNA extraction, blood samples from the prospective study were shipped at room temperature or frozen. TCRbeta CDR3 regions were amplified from genomic DNA by means of the immunoSEQ Assay, a bias-controlled multiplex PCR. The authors processed their data as follows. Nucleated cell counts per sample were estimated from amplification of reference gene primers within the assay. To quantify the absolute abundance of each unique TCRbeta CDR3 rearrangement, sequence reads were collapsed and filtered. Productive Simpson clonality was computed per sample as the square root of Simpson's diversity index over productive rearrangements. As stored in TCRdb, this immuneACCESS dataset retains in-frame rearrangements with V and J assigned. A fraction of the clones does not appear; measured against another copy, unresolved V genes explain less than half of the discrepancy, and the remainder lacks a known reason. Clone size and V and J calls were adopted from that table, with D and trimming inferred from the DNA. A total of about 380,000 clones appear in this sample, roughly 86% of them only once. In total, the top ten clones hold 1.3% of the sample.

Rearrangement joined TRBV2 to TRBJ1-2; the D gene is not confidently resolved. Sequencing used PBMCs or T cells enriched from blood (not recorded which). This sequence originates from a man between 25 and 39 years old who had recovered from COVID-19. CDR3 sequence: CASTAGRVGYTF. The nucleotides read TGTGCCAGCACGGCGGGGAGGGTTGGCTACACCTTC.